The 5 T cell receptor beta chains listed next were all sequenced from one sample in a study of OX40 agonist ivuxolimab in advanced cancers. Method: immunoSEQ multiplex PCR; TCRdb's copy keeps in-frame clones and lacks some. This repertoire shows about 110,000 clones, approximately 90% found once; its top ten account for roughly 0.61%. Sample: CD4+ or CD8+ T cells sorted from blood, taken in a trial of the OX40 agonist ivuxolimab. These receptors originate from an adult with an advanced solid tumor such as melanoma, head and neck, liver or kidney cancer.

As to this clone: Lacking the conserved final phenylalanine or tryptophan, this CDR3 likely reflects a read error. No DNA is shown, since the ends of the CDR3 on it are uncertain; the CDR3 is the one TCRdb lists. This chain joins TRBV6-5 and TRBJ1-1; the D call of TRBD1 is as the table states it, not checked on the DNA. The length of the CDR3 is 12 amino acids, counting both ends. CDR1 and CDR2 from the germline V gene are MNHEY and SVGAGI. The CDR3 here is CASSNYATETSL.

J is TRBJ2-5 and V is TRBV15; TRBD2 agrees at 7 bases. The germline gives CDR1 LNHNV, CDR2 YYDKDF (reference sequence). V lost 1 base to trimming and J lost 4 bases; unmatched junction nucleotides: 12. The length of the CDR3 is 17 residues. CDR3 in amino acids: CATSRVGAGEVRETQYF. CDR3 sequence (DNA): TGTGCCACCAGCAGAGTCGGGGCGGGGGAAGTTCGAGAGACCCAGTACTTC.

Comment on this clone: One junction end does not reproduce the germline sequence, and a read error may be involved. This sequence joins TRBV28 and TRBJ1-4; D might be TRBD1 (6 bases). The CDR3 totals 12 residues. Germline values: CDR1 MDHEN, CDR2 SYDVKM. CDR3 residues: CASRDNNDKLFF. The CDR3 nucleotides read TGTGCCAGCCGGGACAATAATGACAAACTGTTTTTT.

The chain recombines TRBV6-1 with TRBJ1-5; TRBD1 agrees at 8 bases. J was trimmed by 7 bases and V by 6 bases; bases with no gene match: 8. The germline CDR1 and CDR2 sequences are MNHNS and SASEGT. The CDR3 runs to 14 residues. CDR3 protein: CASSPRTGRQPQHF. CDR3 nucleotide sequence: TGTGCCAGCAGCCCTAGGACAGGGCGACAGCCCCAGCATTTT.

The chain has TRBV5-1 and TRBJ1-2, with TRBD1 identical over 9 bases. CDR1 and CDR2 from the germline V gene are SGHRS and YFSETQ. The ends lost 0 bases at V and 6 bases at J; junction bases unmatched: 6. The CDR3 runs 15 residues. CDR3 in amino acids: CASSLGYRGQDGYTF. Here the CDR3 DNA reads TGCGCCAGCAGCTTGGGATACAGGGGGCAAGATGGCTACACCTTC.